Listed here are 23 T cell receptor beta chains from one sample, sequenced in a study of long-term antiretroviral therapy in people with HIV. It was version v3.0 of the immunoSEQ assay that was run at survey level. Method: immunoSEQ multiplex PCR; TCRdb's copy keeps in-frame clones and lacks some. Of about 25,000 clones listed, about 83% were seen once; the top ten hold approximately 5.5%. The source material was unsorted PBMCs, sampled 3 years after starting antiretroviral therapy. These receptors all come from a man between 18 and 29 years old with HIV.

This clone showed up just once. The V and J genes are TRBV9 and TRBJ1-6, with D perhaps matching TRBD1 (5 bases). CDR1 and CDR2 (germline): SGDLS, YYNGEE. CDR3 length: 12 amino acids. The ends were cut back, 0 bases at V and 16 bases at J, with 11 bases in the middle. CDR3 in amino acids: CASSVGEGKLHF. The CDR3 nucleotides are TGTGCCAGCAGCGTAGGGGAGGGGAAACTCCACTTT.

The chain's CDR3 is CASSPRGEVYYGYTF. The CDR3 nucleotides read TGTGCCAGCAGCCCAAGGGGGGAAGTATACTATGGCTACACCTTC. The V gene is TRBV13, the J gene TRBJ1-2; D may be TRBD1 (6 bases). V lost 5 bases and J lost 3, with 16 bases in between. This CDR3 has 15 residues. Looked up from germline, CDR1 is PRHDT and CDR2 is FYEKMQ (reference sequence).

The chain couples TRBV4-2 to TRBJ2-3; 8 bases line up with TRBD2. This CDR3 spans 17 amino acids. J gave up 0 bases and V 0 bases, and 5 bases lay outside the gene matches. CDR1 and CDR2 (germline): LGHNA, YNFKEQ. CDR3 residues: CASSQDGAGASTDTQYF. The CDR3 DNA is TGTGCCAGCAGCCAAGATGGAGCGGGGGCCAGCACAGATACGCAGTATTTT.

The gene calls are TRBV5-1 and TRBJ2-1; the D gene is possibly TRBD1 (5 bases). The germline gives CDR1 SGHRS, CDR2 YFSETQ. The CDR3 consists of 17 residues. V was trimmed by 0 bases and J by 6 bases, leaving 19 bases between them. The CDR3 protein is CASSLAQAPTDINEQFF. The CDR3 bases are TGCGCCAGCAGCTTGGCCCAAGCACCGACAGATATCAATGAGCAGTTCTTC.

This clone was recorded a few times. The chain recombines TRBV4-2 with TRBJ1-5; perhaps TRBD1 as D (6 bases). The germline V gene encodes CDR1 LGHNA and CDR2 YNFKEQ. The CDR3 consists of 16 residues. V shed 3 bases and J shed 4 bases, with 16 bases lying between them. Here the CDR3 reads CASSQVSGQSNQPQHF. The CDR3 bases are TGTGCCAGCAGCCAGGTATCCGGACAGTCAAATCAGCCCCAGCATTTT.

This clone has a handful of counts. The V call is TRBV7-3, the J call TRBJ1-2; D perhaps matches TRBD1 (5 bases). V lost 0 bases to trimming and J lost 6 bases, with 14 bases between them. Looked up from germline, CDR1 is SGHTA and CDR2 is FQGTGA. This CDR3 spans 15 amino acids. CDR3 protein: CASSLTGEGIDGYTF. The CDR3 region has the DNA TGTGCCAGCAGCTTAACTGGGGAGGGGATCGATGGCTACACCTTC.

This clone was counted a few times. V gene TRBV30 combines with J gene TRBJ1-2; possible D gene TRBD1, 6 bases. There are 14 residues in the CDR3. Germline-derived CDR1 and CDR2 are GTSNPN and SVGIG (reference sequence). With 5 bases removed from V and 6 bases from J, the gap between germline ends came to 19 bases. The CDR3 sequence is CAWYLFGRGNGYTF. The CDR3 DNA is TGTGCCTGGTACCTCTTTGGCAGGGGTAATGGCTACACCTTC.

This sequence joins TRBV6-5 and TRBJ1-6, with unresolved D. Germline lookup yields CDR1 MNHEY and CDR2 SVGAGI. The CDR3 is made up of 16 amino acids. Trimming stripped 0 bases from V and 8 bases from J, with 14 bases between. CDR3 sequence: CASSYSAAPVDSPLHF. The CDR3 bases are TGTGCCAGCAGTTACTCGGCCGCCCCGGTGGATTCACCCCTCCACTTT.

J is TRBJ2-1 and V is TRBV19; 12 bases agree with TRBD2. The CDR3 covers 16 residues. The V and J ends lost 4 bases and 7 bases, in that order; junction bases with no gene match: 8. Germline assignment: CDR1 LNHDA and CDR2 SQIVND (reference sequence). DNA of the CDR3: TGTGCCAGTAGTAGGCTAGCGGGGGGGCTTCATAATGAGCAGTTCTTC. As protein: CASSRLAGGLHNEQFF.

This chain connects TRBV28 to TRBJ1-3; possibly TRBD1 for D (5 bases). V was clipped by 5 bases and J by 0 bases, with 11 bases between them. Germline CDR1 and CDR2: MDHEN and SYDVKM. This CDR3 region has 15 residues. CDR3 coding DNA: TGTGCCAGCAGTGGGGGAGGGAACTCTGGAAACACCATATATTTT. Protein: CASSGGGNSGNTIYF.

The chain uses TRBV6-5 and TRBJ1-1; no definite D call. There are 16 residues in the CDR3. The germline V and J ends were trimmed by 0 bases and 0 bases, with 11 bases remaining between them. Germline V gene data show CDR1 as MNHEY and CDR2 as SVGAGI. As DNA, the CDR3 is TGTGCCAGCAGTTACTCGTTTGGGGTTATGAACACTGAAGCTTTCTTT. It is translated as CASSYSFGVMNTEAFF.

The chain couples TRBV28 to TRBJ1-4, with 8 bases lining up with TRBD1. V dropped 4 bases and J dropped 5; count of bases not matched to a gene: 9. Germline V gene lookup returns CDR1 MDHEN and CDR2 SYDVKM. The CDR3 extends over 16 amino acids. In DNA, the CDR3 is TGTGCCAGCAGTTCCAACAGGGGGAGCTGGAATGAAAAACTGTTTTTT. Translated, it gives CASSSNRGSWNEKLFF.

The genes are TRBV6-5 and TRBJ2-7; D gene unclear. The CDR3 length is 14 residues. V was cut by 0 bases and J by 5 bases, with 11 bases left in between. Germline-derived CDR1 and CDR2 are MNHEY and SVGAGI. The CDR3 is CASSYSGIVDEQYF. The CDR3 region has the DNA TGTGCCAGCAGTTACTCAGGGATTGTTGACGAGCAGTACTTC.

CDR3: CASSSTPGFSTDTQYF. DNA of the CDR3: TGTGCCAGCAGCTCAACTCCCGGATTTAGCACAGATACGCAGTATTTT. This chain joins TRBV7-9 and TRBJ2-3, with D unresolved. Germline V gene lookup returns CDR1 SEHNR and CDR2 FQNEAQ (reference sequence). The CDR3 extends over 16 amino acids. Trimming took off 4 bases at V and 0 bases at J, with 14 bases between the two ends.

This sequence joins TRBV6-5 and TRBJ1-1; D gene unclear. The V gene's germline CDR1 is MNHEY and CDR2 SVGAGI. The ends were cut back, 6 bases at V and 3 bases at J, with 8 bases in the middle. This CDR3 region has 12 residues. CDR3 in DNA: TGTGCCAGCAGCCACCAATACACTGAAGCTTTCTTT. Translating gives CASSHQYTEAFF.

DNA for the CDR3: TGTGCCAGCAGCAAAGGACAGGCGATACTTGTGGAGACCCAGTACTTC. Amino acid sequence: CASSKGQAILVETQYF. The rearrangement uses TRBV5-6 and TRBJ2-5; 7 bases line up with TRBD1. CDR1 is SGHDT, CDR2 YYEEEE, per germline. Trimming took 4 bases from V and 5 from J; bases not matched to a gene: 14. This CDR3 is built from 16 residues.

The chain joins TRBV6-4 to TRBJ2-3; D may correspond to TRBD1 or TRBD2 (5 bases each). This CDR3 has 16 residues. CDR1 MRHNA and CDR2 SNTAGT come from the germline V gene. V was clipped by 6 bases and J by 1 base, with 17 bases between them. In DNA form, the CDR3 reads TGTGCCAGCAGCCCCGTCCCGGGGCAGGGCACAGATACGCAGTATTTT. It specifies CASSPVPGQGTDTQYF.

The V and J genes are TRBV6-1 and TRBJ2-2; maybe TRBD1 (6 bases). The CDR3 is 14 residues long. The germline gives CDR1 MNHNS, CDR2 SASEGT. Trimming left V 2 bases short and J 5 bases short, with 9 bases between. The CDR3 loop is CASSEWGQTGELFF. CDR3 sequence (DNA): TGTGCCAGCAGTGAATGGGGGCAGACCGGGGAGCTGTTTTTT.

Comment on this clone: At one boundary the junction diverges from the germline segment, which might be a read error. The CDR3: CASSWGTGTTDTQYF. As DNA, the CDR3 is TGTGCTAGCAGCTGGGGCACCGGGACCACAGATACGCAGTATTTT. J is TRBJ2-3 and V is TRBV7-7; D possibly matches TRBD1 or TRBD2 (5 bases each). CDR3 size: 15 residues. Per germline, CDR1 SSHAT and CDR2 FNYEAQ (reference sequence). The whole variable domain, remainder taken from reference TRBV7-7 and TRBJ2-3, is GAGVSQSPRYKVTKRGQDVTLRCDPISSHATLYWYQQALGQGPEFLTYFNYEAQPDKSGLPSDRFSAERPEGSISTLTIQRTEQRDSAMYRCASSWGTGTTDTQYFGPGTRLTVL.

V and J are TRBV7-3 and TRBJ1-1; D is unresolved. Trimming stripped 5 bases from V and 0 bases from J, with 7 bases between. This CDR3 is built from 13 residues. Germline V gives CDR1 SGHTA, CDR2 FQGTGA. This CDR3 is CASSPYVNTEAFF. The DNA of the CDR3 is TGTGCCAGCAGCCCGTACGTGAACACTGAAGCTTTCTTT.

The V and J genes are TRBV5-4 and TRBJ2-7; D unclear. Deletions cut 0 bases from V and 0 bases from J, with 7 bases between. Germline V gives CDR1 SGHNT, CDR2 YYREEE (reference sequence). The CDR3 spans 14 residues. Written as DNA, the CDR3 is TGTGCCAGCAGCTTGGCCGGCAGCTCCTACGAGCAGTACGTC. It encodes CASSLAGSSYEQYV.

The rearrangement joins TRBV5-1 to TRBJ1-2; 7 nucleotides align to TRBD1. This CDR3 has 16 residues. J lost 1 base, V lost 2 bases, and 8 bases had no gene match. CDR1 SGHRS and CDR2 YFSETQ come from the germline V gene. CDR3 DNA sequence: TGCGCCAGCAGCTTATTAGGACAGGCCTTTAACTATGGCTACACCTTC. Amino acid sequence: CASSLLGQAFNYGYTF.

The chain uses TRBV5-1 and TRBJ2-2, with a possible D match to TRBD1 (5 bases). The CDR3 has 14 amino acids. Trimming removed 4 bases from V and 6 bases from J, with 13 bases in between. Looked up from germline, CDR1 is SGHRS and CDR2 is YFSETQ. CDR3 sequence: CASSPAQGSGELFF. The CDR3 bases are TGCGCCAGCAGCCCGGCCCAGGGCTCCGGGGAGCTGTTTTTT.